The rows below give T cell receptor beta chains drawn from one sample of a study of blood T cell repertoires in COVID-19. The data were produced by immunoSEQ multiplex PCR, yet TCRdb's version contains in-frame clones alone and is incomplete. The sample includes about 130,000 clones, less than 90% of them seen just once. What was sequenced was peripheral blood. These receptor sequences come from an elderly woman with acute or convalescent COVID-19. Both conserved end residues are part of each CDR3. Fields, in order: D gene, CDR3 length, J gene, V gene, clone size, CDR3 protein, CDR3 DNA. A D gene is named only where the DNA matches it firmly. Clone size is not always given. Where it is, it says once, few, many or a class for expanded clones.

NA	15	TRBJ1-3	TRBV15	NA	CATSRDSSLRNTIYF	TGTGCCACCAGCAGAGATTCTTCCCTGCGGAACACCATATATTTT
NA	13	TRBJ1-1	TRBV9	NA	CASSVVPGTEAFF	TGTGCCAGCAGCGTAGTGCCAGGCACTGAAGCTTTCTTT
NA	12	TRBJ1-5	TRBV11-2	NA	CASSLGPGSQHF	TGTGCCAGCAGCTTAGGTCCCGGGTCACAGCATTTT
TRBD2	13	TRBJ2-1	TRBV3-1/TRBV3-2	NA	CASSMGLGNEQFF	TGTGCCAGCTCGATGGGACTAGGAAATGAGCAGTTCTTC
NA	14	TRBJ1-2	TRBV6-6	NA	CASSYNSRPYGYTF	TGTGCCAGCAGTTACAATAGCCGGCCCTATGGCTACACCTTC
TRBD1	16	TRBJ2-1	TRBV28	NA	CASSHPGGHVVGEQFF	TGTGCCAGCAGTCACCCAGGGGGCCACGTGGTTGGTGAGCAGTTCTTC
NA	11	TRBJ1-1	TRBV29-1	NA	CSDARTVEAFF	TGCAGCGACGCCAGAACAGTTGAAGCTTTCTTT
NA	11	TRBJ1-2	TRBV3-1/TRBV3-2	NA	CASSTQGGYTF	TGTGCCAGCTCAACCCAGGGAGGCTACACCTTC
TRBD1	15	TRBJ2-3	TRBV5-4	NA	CASSLQGLSTDTQYF	TGTGCCAGCAGCTTACAGGGGTTGAGCACAGATACGCAGTATTTT
NA	13	TRBJ1-2	TRBV12-3/TRBV12-4	NA	CASSPRITRGYTF	TGTGCCAGCAGCCCTAGGATTACTAGAGGCTACACCTTC
NA	12	TRBJ1-2	TRBV12-3/TRBV12-4	NA	CASSLLYFGYTF	TGTGCCAGCAGTTTGCTCTACTTTGGCTACACCTTC
NA	12	TRBJ1-2	TRBV25-1	NA	CASSPGNYGYTF	TGTGCCAGCAGTCCAGGAAACTATGGCTACACCTTC
TRBD1	16	TRBJ2-5	TRBV5-1	NA	CASSLEPTGGLKTQYF	TGCGCCAGCAGCTTGGAACCGACAGGGGGCTTAAAGACCCAGTACTTC
NA	14	TRBJ1-3	TRBV5-5	NA	CASSFLGAGNTIYF	TGTGCCAGCAGCTTTCTCGGAGCTGGAAACACCATATATTTT
NA	13	TRBJ1-5	TRBV19	NA	CASRGQFNQPQHF	TGTGCCAGTAGGGGGCAGTTCAATCAGCCCCAGCATTTT
NA	14	TRBJ2-7	TRBV18	NA	CASSPKGGDYEQYF	TGTGCCAGCTCACCAAAAGGGGGGGACTACGAGCAGTACTTC
NA	17	TRBJ1-6	TRBV10-3	NA	CAISESRAGRAHSPLHF	TGTGCCATCAGTGAGTCTCGGGCAGGGAGGGCGCATTCACCCCTCCACTTT
TRBD1	15	TRBJ2-5	TRBV5-1	few	CASSPGQGASETQYF	TGCGCCAGCAGCCCCGGACAGGGGGCGTCGGAGACCCAGTACTTC
NA	17	TRBJ1-2	TRBV24-1	NA	CATSDPASQAGNYGYTF	TGTGCCACCAGTGACCCAGCTTCACAGGCGGGAAACTATGGCTACACCTTC
TRBD1	14	TRBJ1-6	TRBV6-5	NA	CASSQTGRRSPLHF	TGTGCCAGCAGTCAGACAGGGAGGCGATCACCCCTCCACTTT
TRBD2	13	TRBJ2-7	TRBV2	NA	CASRTEWGGEQYF	TGTGCCAGCAGGACTGAATGGGGAGGGGAGCAGTACTTC
TRBD1	15	TRBJ2-5	TRBV2	NA	CASSDPRGLQETQYF	TGTGCCAGCAGTGATCCCAGGGGGCTCCAAGAGACCCAGTACTTC
NA	12	TRBJ2-1	TRBV15	NA	CATSRERGSGFF	TGTGCCACCAGCAGAGAACGGGGATCGGGGTTCTTC
NA	14	TRBJ1-1	TRBV18	NA	CASSPPSVNTEAFF	TGTGCCAGCTCACCACCATCAGTGAACACTGAAGCTTTCTTT
NA	14	TRBJ1-5	TRBV19	NA	CASSFRGSNQPQHF	TGTGCCAGTAGTTTCCGGGGGAGCAATCAGCCCCAGCATTTT
NA	14	TRBJ2-3	TRBV6-5	NA	CASKARPTTDTQYF	TGTGCCAGCAAGGCCAGGCCCACCACAGATACGCAGTATTTT
TRBD1	12	TRBJ1-1	TRBV3-1/TRBV3-2	NA	CASSPRTGGAFF	TGTGCCAGCAGCCCTCGGACAGGAGGGGCTTTCTTT
NA	14	TRBJ1-1	TRBV19	NA	CASSRGTLNGEAFF	TGTGCCAGTAGCCGTGGGACATTGAACGGTGAAGCTTTCTTT
TRBD1	13	TRBJ2-5	TRBV28	NA	CASLDRGQETQYF	TGTGCCAGTTTGGACAGGGGCCAAGAGACCCAGTACTTC
TRBD1	16	TRBJ2-1	TRBV24-1	NA	CATSVKGQGMAGPRFF	TGTGCCACCAGTGTTAAGGGACAGGGGATGGCGGGCCCGAGGTTCTTC
TRBD1	15	TRBJ1-2	TRBV6-6	NA	CASSYRDRANYGYTF	TGTGCCAGCAGTTACCGGGACAGGGCAAACTATGGCTACACCTTC
NA	13	TRBJ1-3	TRBV29-1	NA	CSVETPRGNTIYF	TGCAGCGTTGAAACCCCTCGGGGAAACACCATATATTTT
TRBD1	13	TRBJ1-5	TRBV5-1	NA	CASSFRGLEPQHF	TGCGCCAGCAGCTTCAGGGGGCTGGAGCCCCAGCATTTT
NA	16	TRBJ2-1	TRBV4-3	NA	CASSPSRGQAYNEQFF	TGCGCCAGCAGCCCCTCACGAGGGCAGGCTTACAATGAGCAGTTCTTC
NA	11	TRBJ1-1	TRBV10-2	NA	CASSRGTEAFF	TGCGCCAGCAGTCGAGGCACTGAAGCTTTCTTT
NA	12	TRBJ1-1	TRBV14	NA	CASSQQGRNAFF	TGTGCCAGCAGCCAACAGGGAAGAAACGCTTTCTTT
NA	16	TRBJ1-1	TRBV12-5	NA	CASGLVIGGGPFEAFF	TGTGCTAGTGGTTTGGTAATTGGGGGGGGCCCTTTTGAAGCTTTCTTT
NA	13	TRBJ1-2	TRBV5-4	NA	CASSSTADYGYTF	TGTGCCAGCAGCTCAACAGCGGACTATGGCTACACCTTC
TRBD2	14	TRBJ2-1	TRBV25-1	NA	CASSEWAGRDEQFF	TGTGCCAGCAGTGAATGGGCAGGGAGGGATGAGCAGTTCTTC
TRBD2	16	TRBJ2-3	TRBV10-2	NA	CASSDPSGGSTDTQYF	TGCGCCAGCAGTGACCCTAGCGGGGGAAGCACAGATACGCAGTATTTT